Listed here is a single TCR beta chain. Its antigen is not identified. These data are taken from a study of Ad26.COV2.S vaccination and SARS-CoV-2 variants. The CDR3 is made up of 15 amino acids. Per the germline V gene, CDR1 is LNHDA and CDR2 is SQIVND (reference sequence). With 7 bases removed from V and 1 base from J, the gap between germline ends came to 16 bases. Regarding treatment: roughly 18 received Ad26.COV2.S at low or high dose, single or two shots; 5 received placebo; per-sample allocation not given. Repertoires come from day 63 after the first vaccine or placebo injection. Study results and caveats: There was reportedly substantial breadth in spike-specific CD8+ and CD4+ T cell responses after vaccination.

Profiled with immunoSEQ multiplex PCR; TCRdb holds only in-frame clones, not every one. The data show 300,000 to 400,000 clones, 85% seen once. The source is a person between 18 and 59 years old who received the Ad26.COV2.S COVID-19 vaccine or a placebo. The sample here was peripheral blood, taken in a trial of Ad26.COV2.S vaccine versus placebo. The chain recombines TRBV19 with TRBJ1-2; D is undetermined. CDR3 residues: CASISGGSDNYGYTF. CDR3 DNA: TGTGCCAGTATATCGGGTGGCTCAGATAACTATGGCTACACCTTC. Supplemented by reference TRBV19 and TRBJ1-2, the full variable domain reads DGGITQSPKYLFRKEGQNVTLSCEQNLNHDAMYWYRQDPGQGLRLIYYSQIVNDFQKGDIAEGYSVSREKKESFPLTVTSAQKNPTAFYLCASISGGSDNYGYTFGSGTRLTVV.